These T cell receptor beta chains were read from a single sample in a study of identical twins. TCRdb fed the 5' RACE reads into MiXCR, producing one record per CDR3 protein. The repertoire holds some 250,000 distinct CDR3 sequences, with 9.5% to 15% as singletons. These same data were also listed under a study on yellow fever vaccine responses in identical twins.

The sample taken for sequencing was memory (CD45RO+) T cells sorted from blood. These TCRs come from a woman younger than 30 in good health. The CDR3 runs from the conserved cysteine through the conserved F or W. A D gene is named only where the DNA matches it firmly. Size is stated for part of the rows, as once, few or many counts, or as a class when the clone is expanded.

.,TRBV4-2,16,.,TRBJ2-2,CASSRKPEQGDGELFF,TGTGCCAGCAGCCGGAAACCCGAACAGGGTGACGGGGAGCTGTTTTTT
.,TRBV6-1,13,.,TRBJ1-1,CASSHKGNTEAFF,TGTGCCAGCAGCCATAAGGGGAACACTGAAGCTTTCTTT
many,TRBV7-2,14,TRBD2,TRBJ2-7,CASSSSGSSYEQYF,TGTGCCAGCAGCTCTAGCGGGAGCTCCTACGAGCAGTACTTC
few,TRBV5-1,14,TRBD1,TRBJ2-1,CASSGQVLRNEQFF,TGCGCCAGCAGCGGACAGGTGCTAAGGAATGAGCAGTTCTTC
.,TRBV4-1,14,.,TRBJ2-5,CASRWTVMGETQYF,TGCGCCAGCAGATGGACAGTTATGGGGGAGACCCAGTACTTC
.,TRBV18,13,.,TRBJ2-4,CASSAGTNPIQYF,TGTGCCAGCTCAGCAGGGACAAACCCCATTCAGTACTTC
many,TRBV7-6,18,.,TRBJ1-6,CASSLLPGQSSYNSPLHF,TGTGCCAGCAGCTTACTCCCCGGCCAGAGCTCCTATAATTCACCCCTCCACTTT
many,TRBV20-1,15,.,TRBJ1-5,CSARWRGGEIEPQHF,TGCAGTGCTAGATGGCGAGGGGGGGAGATTGAGCCCCAGCATTTT
many,TRBV5-1,15,TRBD1,TRBJ1-1,CASSPTGGRNTEAFF,TGCGCCAGCAGCCCAACAGGGGGTCGGAACACTGAAGCTTTCTTT
.,TRBV27,14,TRBD2,TRBJ2-7,CASSLAGGTHEQYF,TGTGCCAGCAGTTTAGCGGGAGGGACCCACGAGCAGTACTTC
few,TRBV20-1,14,TRBD1,TRBJ2-7,CSAPRTGNSYEQYF,TGCAGTGCTCCCAGGACAGGGAACTCCTACGAGCAGTACTTC
few,TRBV5-1,17,.,TRBJ1-4,CASSLEGAKTSNEKLFF,TGCGCCAGCAGCTTGGAAGGGGCGAAGACCTCTAATGAAAAACTGTTTTTT
many,TRBV11-2,14,.,TRBJ2-7,CASSLPGSTYEQYF,TGTGCCAGCAGCTTACCAGGGTCAACCTACGAGCAGTACTTC
many,TRBV12-3/TRBV12-4,14,TRBD1,TRBJ1-2,CASSPQTGLSGYTF,TGTGCCAGCAGTCCCCAGACAGGGTTGTCTGGCTACACCTTC
few,TRBV27,13,.,TRBJ1-1,CASSYAYNTEAFF,TGTGCCAGCAGTTACGCATATAACACTGAAGCTTTCTTT
few,TRBV9,15,TRBD2,TRBJ2-2,CASSVAAGGPGELFF,TGTGCCAGCAGCGTAGCAGCGGGGGGGCCCGGGGAGCTGTTTTTT
few,TRBV20-1,13,TRBD2,TRBJ2-7,CSASSSGALEQYF,TGCAGTGCTAGCTCTAGCGGGGCCCTTGAGCAGTACTTC
few,TRBV28,15,.,TRBJ2-1,CASSFQGRNYNEQFF,TGTGCCAGCAGTTTTCAGGGGAGGAATTACAATGAGCAGTTCTTC
few,TRBV7-2,16,.,TRBJ1-4,CASSPGKGTTNEKLFF,TGTGCCAGCAGCCCGGGAAAGGGGACAACTAATGAAAAACTGTTTTTT
.,TRBV28,14,.,TRBJ2-7,CASRMTGVSYEQYF,TGTGCCAGCAGGATGACAGGCGTCTCCTACGAGCAGTACTTC
many,TRBV20-1,14,.,TRBJ2-2,CSARGQGDAGELFF,TGCAGTGCTAGGGGACAAGGAGACGCCGGGGAGCTGTTTTTT
few,TRBV7-9,13,.,TRBJ1-2,CASSLGQNHGYTF,TGTGCCAGCAGCTTAGGACAAAACCATGGCTACACCTTC
.,TRBV11-2,15,TRBD1,TRBJ1-6,CASRETGARYSPLHF,TGTGCCAGCAGAGAGACAGGGGCTAGGTATTCACCCCTCCACTTT
.,TRBV21-1,16,.,TRBJ2-5,CASSPRDRDSQETQYF,TGTGCCAGCAGCCCCCGGGACAGGGACTCCCAAGAGACCCAGTACTTC
.,TRBV7-9,15,TRBD1,TRBJ1-5,CASSLDRANGQPQHF,TGTGCCAGCAGCCTCGACAGGGCCAACGGTCAGCCCCAGCATTTT
.,TRBV3-1,18,TRBD1,TRBJ2-2,CASSYRTPGQGMNGELFF,TGTGCCAGCAGCTATAGGACACCGGGACAGGGAATGAACGGGGAGCTGTTTTTT
.,TRBV7-9,15,TRBD1,TRBJ1-3,CASSWDRGSGNTIYF,TGTGCCAGCAGCTGGGACAGGGGGTCTGGAAACACCATATATTTT
.,TRBV5-5,15,.,TRBJ1-5,CASSLTRAGGEPQHF,TGTGCCAGCAGCTTAACTCGGGCGGGGGGGGAGCCCCAGCATTTT
.,TRBV7-6,13,TRBD2,TRBJ2-7,CASSGGRGYEQYF,TGTGCCAGCAGTGGCGGGAGAGGATACGAGCAGTACTTC
many,TRBV4-3,16,.,TRBJ2-7,CASSQEPSGGLYEQYF,TGCGCCAGCAGCCAAGAACCCAGCGGAGGACTTTACGAGCAGTACTTC
few,TRBV29-1,15,TRBD2,TRBJ2-1,CSVEGRSGRAYEQFF,TGCAGCGTTGAAGGACGCAGCGGGAGGGCCTATGAGCAGTTCTTC
many,TRBV4-2,15,.,TRBJ2-5,CASSQDSGGSETQYF,TGTGCCAGCAGCCAAGATTCAGGGGGGTCGGAGACCCAGTACTTC
few,TRBV2,11,.,TRBJ2-7,CASMKGAEQYF,TGTGCCAGCATGAAAGGTGCCGAGCAGTACTTC
.,TRBV12-3/TRBV12-4,13,.,TRBJ2-7,CASRPGQVYEQYF,TGTGCCAGCCGGCCGGGACAAGTCTACGAGCAGTACTTC